This T cell receptor (beta chain) was recovered during a study of T cell responses to AZD1222 COVID-19 vaccine. Germline CDR1 is SNHLY and CDR2 is FYNNEI. V lost 6 bases, J lost 0 bases, and 3 bases lay in between. The CDR3 sequence is 11 residues long. Study conclusions and caveats: The study reported that nearly half of spike-specific TCRs target unmutated variant regions.

TCRdb's table, derived via immunoSEQ multiplex PCR, lists solely in-frame clones and lacks some. The sample has 80,000 or so clones; about 80% are singletons. This clone was counted only a few times. Its antigen is still unknown. This receptor was identified in an adult who received the MenACWY meningococcal vaccine as a control. Sequencing used peripheral blood, obtained 28 days after the second dose of the MenACWY control vaccine. V gene TRBV2 combines with J gene TRBJ2-7; D unclear. The CDR3 DNA is TGTGCCAGCAGCTTCTCCTACGAGCAGTACTTC. This codes for CASSFSYEQYF.